This TCR beta chain was retrieved from a study of T cells after posttransplantation cyclophosphamide. Whole-study findings and limits: Donor CD8+ memory clones often dominated recipient blood repertoires at later times. After PTCy, TRB diversity resembled that of CNI/methotrexate controls. Skin or GI-infiltrating T cells shared few TRB sequences with blood.

To note about this clone: Its matching antigen is unknown.

V lost 2 bases to trimming and J lost 2 bases, with 6 bases between them. The CDR3 is 14 amino acids. Germline V gene sequence: CDR1 SGHAT, CDR2 FQNNGV. Libraries were prepared by immunoSEQ multiplex PCR; TCRdb keeps only in-frame clonotypes and omits some of them. The data contain about 20,000 clones, 98% of them seen just once; the ten biggest clones take up around 0.17%. Cells defined as naive were viable CD3+CD4+ or CD3+CD8+ and CCR7+CD45RA+CD45RO-CD95-CD27+CD28+. The source of this sequence is a man between 40 and 49 years old in good health, CMV-negative, and a related stem cell transplant donor. The sample was naive CD4+ T cells sorted from PBMCs. The chain links TRBV11-2 to TRBJ2-2; D ambiguous. CDR3 region: CASSLSFNTGELFF. The CDR3 bases are TGTGCCAGCAGCTTATCCTTCAACACCGGGGAGCTGTTTTTT.